This T cell receptor beta chain was identified during a study of cytomegalovirus exposure and HLA in healthy donors. Findings and limits, study-wide: Researchers reported in a later analysis that common viral pathogens appeared linked to several top clusters. It was shown in a later analysis that HLA-associated TCR beta chains were more clonally expanded than other, equally common chains. Researchers counted 180 or so TCR beta chains as cytomegalovirus-associated.

On this clone itself: Antigen unknown.

A multiplex PCR was run with 60 Vbeta primers and 13 Jbeta primers. Method: immunoSEQ multiplex PCR; TCRdb's copy keeps in-frame clones and lacks some. The table shows about 180,000 clones, with 65% to 80% occurring only once. The CDR3 extends over 13 amino acids. The germline V gene has CDR1 GTSNPN and CDR2 SVGIG (reference sequence). V lost 3 bases and J lost 5, with 11 bases in between. This receptor was taken from a woman in her thirties or forties in good health and CMV-seronegative. The chain carries TRBV30 and TRBJ1-5; D might be TRBD1 (5 bases). The sequencing sample was made of PBMCs. Here the CDR3 reads CAWRVGGDQPQHF. The CDR3 DNA follows: TGTGCCTGGAGAGTCGGGGGGGATCAGCCCCAGCATTTT.